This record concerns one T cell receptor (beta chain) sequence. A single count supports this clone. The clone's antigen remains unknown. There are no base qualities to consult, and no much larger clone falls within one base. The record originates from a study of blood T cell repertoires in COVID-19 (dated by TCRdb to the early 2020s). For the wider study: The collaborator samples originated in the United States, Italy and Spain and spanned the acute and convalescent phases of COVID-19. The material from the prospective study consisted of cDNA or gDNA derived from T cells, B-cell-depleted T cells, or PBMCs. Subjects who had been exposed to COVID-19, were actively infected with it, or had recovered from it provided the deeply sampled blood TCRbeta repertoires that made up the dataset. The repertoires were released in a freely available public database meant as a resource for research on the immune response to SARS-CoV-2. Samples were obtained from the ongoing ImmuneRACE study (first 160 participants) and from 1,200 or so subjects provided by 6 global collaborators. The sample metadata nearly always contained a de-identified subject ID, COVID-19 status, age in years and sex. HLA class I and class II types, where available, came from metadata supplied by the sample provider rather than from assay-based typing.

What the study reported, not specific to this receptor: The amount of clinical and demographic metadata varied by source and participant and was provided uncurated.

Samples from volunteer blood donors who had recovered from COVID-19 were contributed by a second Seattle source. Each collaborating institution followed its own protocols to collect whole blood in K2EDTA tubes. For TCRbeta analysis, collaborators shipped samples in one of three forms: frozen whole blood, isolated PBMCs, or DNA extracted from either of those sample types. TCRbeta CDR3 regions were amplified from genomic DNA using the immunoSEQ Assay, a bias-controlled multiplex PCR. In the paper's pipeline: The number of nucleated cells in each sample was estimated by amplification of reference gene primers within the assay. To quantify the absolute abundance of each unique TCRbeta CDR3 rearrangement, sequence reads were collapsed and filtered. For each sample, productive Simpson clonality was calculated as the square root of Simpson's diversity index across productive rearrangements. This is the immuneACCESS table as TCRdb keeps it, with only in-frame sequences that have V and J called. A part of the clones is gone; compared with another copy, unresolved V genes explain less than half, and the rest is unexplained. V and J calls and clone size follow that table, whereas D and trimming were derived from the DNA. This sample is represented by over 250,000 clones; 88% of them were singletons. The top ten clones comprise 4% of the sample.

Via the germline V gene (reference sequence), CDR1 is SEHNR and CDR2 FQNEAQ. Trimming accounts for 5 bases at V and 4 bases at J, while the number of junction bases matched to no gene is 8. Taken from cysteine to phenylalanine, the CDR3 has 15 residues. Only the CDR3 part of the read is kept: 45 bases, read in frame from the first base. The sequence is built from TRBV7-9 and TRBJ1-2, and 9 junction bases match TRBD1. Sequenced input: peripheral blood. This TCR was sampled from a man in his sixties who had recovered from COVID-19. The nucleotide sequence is TGTGCCAGCAGCGCACCGGGACAGGGATTCTATGGCTACACCTTC. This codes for CASSAPGQGFYGYTF. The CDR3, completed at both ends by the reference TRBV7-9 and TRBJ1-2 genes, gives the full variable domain DTGVSQNPRHKITKRGQNVTFRCDPISEHNRLYWYRQTLGQGPEFLTYFQNEAQLEKSRLLSDRFSAERPKGSFSTLEIQRTEQGDSAMYLCASSAPGQGFYGYTFGSGTRLTVV.